This T cell receptor (beta chain) was recovered during a study of T cells in Graves' hyperthyroidism and ophthalmopathy. Study information: Peripheral blood was acquired at first diagnosis, ahead of any therapy whatsoever. Findings of the study overall: It was a median around seven months before onset that the model predicted ophthalmopathy.

There were TCR beta CDR3 regions amplified from RNA transcripts. The HTBI primer set was used in a first-round RT-PCR of the TCR CDR3. TCRdb analysed the multiplex PCR reads with MiXCR anew, one entry per CDR3 protein. The data show about 290,000 distinct CDR3 sequences, 12% to 15% seen once. Patients were excluded for uncontrolled infection, other autoimmune disease, pregnancy or lactation. Clinical symptoms, serum thyroxine and TRAb, thyroid ultrasound and orbital computed tomography together formed the diagnostic basis. The CDR3 consists of 13 residues. Germline assignment: CDR1 LGHNA and CDR2 YNFKEQ. Trimming took off 5 bases at V and 2 bases at J, with 8 bases between the two ends. Notes on this clonotype: Antigen: not known.

The sequence came from a woman between 35 and 50 years old with Graves' hyperthyroidism. The chain carries TRBV4-2 and TRBJ2-3; D remains ambiguous. Sequenced sample: blood. For the CDR3, the DNA is TGTGCCAGCAGCGACCAGATCACAGATACGCAGTATTTT. Encoded protein: CASSDQITDTQYF.